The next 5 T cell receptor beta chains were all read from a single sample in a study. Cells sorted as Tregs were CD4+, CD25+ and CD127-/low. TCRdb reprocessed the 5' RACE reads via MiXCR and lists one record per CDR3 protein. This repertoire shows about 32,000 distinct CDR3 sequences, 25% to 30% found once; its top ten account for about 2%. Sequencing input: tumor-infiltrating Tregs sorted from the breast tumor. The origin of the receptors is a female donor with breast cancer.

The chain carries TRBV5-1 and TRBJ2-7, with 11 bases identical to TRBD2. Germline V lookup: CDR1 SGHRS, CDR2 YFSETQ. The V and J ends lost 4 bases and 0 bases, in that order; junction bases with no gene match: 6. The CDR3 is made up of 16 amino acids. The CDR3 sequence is CASSPRTSGGSYEQYF. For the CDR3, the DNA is TGCGCCAGCAGCCCGCGCACTAGCGGGGGCTCCTACGAGCAGTACTTC.

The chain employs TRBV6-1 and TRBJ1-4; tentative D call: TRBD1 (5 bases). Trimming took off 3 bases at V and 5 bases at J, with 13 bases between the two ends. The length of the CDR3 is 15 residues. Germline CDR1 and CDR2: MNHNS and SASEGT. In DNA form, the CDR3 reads TGTGCCAGCAGTGATTTAGCGGGGCCAAATGAAAAACTGTTTTTT. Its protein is CASSDLAGPNEKLFF.

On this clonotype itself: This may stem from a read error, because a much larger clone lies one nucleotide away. Here the CDR3 reads CASSDRAYEQYF. The CDR3 region has the DNA TGTGCCAGCAGTGACAGGGCCTACGAGCAGTACTTC. The chain carries TRBV6-1 and TRBJ2-7; possible D gene TRBD1, 5 bases. CDR1 and CDR2 from the germline V gene are MNHNS and SASEGT. V dropped 3 bases and J dropped 2 bases, with 5 bases sitting between them. This CDR3 spans 12 amino acids.

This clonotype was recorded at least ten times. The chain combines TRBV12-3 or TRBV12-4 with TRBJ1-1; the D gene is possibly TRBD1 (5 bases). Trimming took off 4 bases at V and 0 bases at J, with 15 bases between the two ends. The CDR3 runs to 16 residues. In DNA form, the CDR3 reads TGTGCCAGCAGTTATTGGGACTGGGAATTGAACACTGAAGCTTTCTTT. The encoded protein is CASSYWDWELNTEAFF.

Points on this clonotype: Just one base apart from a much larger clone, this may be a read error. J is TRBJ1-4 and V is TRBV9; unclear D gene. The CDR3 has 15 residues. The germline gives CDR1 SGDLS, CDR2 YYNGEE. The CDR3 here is CASSVELDTNEELFF. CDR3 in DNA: TGTGCCAGCAGCGTCGAGTTAGACACTAATGAAGAACTGTTTTTT. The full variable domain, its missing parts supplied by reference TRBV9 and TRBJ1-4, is DSGVTQTPKHLITATGQRVTLRCSPRSGDLSVYWYQQSLDQGLQFLIQYYNGEERAKGNILERFSAQQFPDLHSELNLSSLELGDSALYFCASSVELDTNEELFFGSGTQLSVL.